This passage covers 2 T cell receptor beta chains from one sample sequenced in a study of shared clonotypes between healthy human individuals. The method was immunoSEQ multiplex PCR; TCRdb's version includes in-frame clones alone and lacks a portion of them. The table shows about 1.5 million clones, with roughly 96% occurring only once. Specimen: naive CD4+ T cells sorted from blood. Subset reported: CD45RA+ positively selected. The receptor set was obtained from a man aged 25 to 45 in good health.

The chain uses TRBV5-1 and TRBJ1-2; D remains unclear. Per germline, CDR1 SGHRS and CDR2 YFSETQ. V was pared by 4 bases and J by 2 bases, with 18 bases between. This CDR3 region has 16 residues. The CDR3 DNA sequence: TGCGCCAGCAGCCCTCGTTTCCCCGGGGAAAACTATGGCTACACCTTC. Translating it yields CASSPRFPGENYGYTF.

This rearrangement joins TRBV6-5 to TRBJ1-1; TRBD1 matches 8 bases. Germline V gives CDR1 MNHEY, CDR2 SVGAGI. V lost 6 bases, J lost 2 bases, and 8 bases stayed unmatched. The CDR3 totals 15 residues. The CDR3: CASRTTGGANTEAFF. CDR3 bases: TGTGCCAGCAGAACTACAGGGGGTGCTAACACTGAAGCTTTCTTT.